The sequence of this T cell receptor (beta chain) was determined in a study of response to subunit inactivated influenza vaccine. The CDR3 is made up of 18 amino acids. V trimming: 0 bases; J trimming: 4 bases; junction bases outside the gene matches: 13. Germline values: CDR1 LGHNA, CDR2 YSLEER. MiXCR, applied by TCRdb to the RT-PCR reads, yields one record per CDR3 protein. The sample has about 190,000 distinct CDR3 sequences; about 15% are singletons. In its sample, this clonotype was seen a few times. Its antigen is not identified. Broader study findings: Only a handful of new T cells, the authors suggested, are recruited with each seasonal influenza vaccination.

The chain combines TRBV4-3 with TRBJ1-2; 8 nucleotides match TRBD1. The sequence derives from a man aged 50 or older who received an inactivated influenza vaccine. The sample was CD8+ T cells sorted from PBMCs, taken 5 to 6 days after vaccination. The CDR3 loop reads CASSQDKPVGQGVYGYTF. Written as DNA, the CDR3 is TGCGCCAGCAGCCAAGATAAACCGGTAGGACAGGGCGTCTATGGCTACACCTTC.